Listed below are T cell receptor beta chains from one sample, sequenced in a study of T cells after yellow fever vaccination. One entry per CDR3 protein, called by TCRdb with MiXCR from the 5' RACE reads. Among under 400,000 distinct CDR3 sequences listed, roughly an eighth were seen once. This specimen consisted of CD4+ T cells sorted from PBMCs, obtained 15 days after the yellow fever booster vaccination. Every receptor here comes from a man aged 18 to 29 who received the YFV17D yellow fever vaccine. Both conserved end residues are trimmed from each CDR3. Fields, in order: CDR3 protein, V gene.

CDR3aa: ASSPPFRKTQY
v_gene: TRBV7-2

CDR3aa: ASEIPSGNTIY
v_gene: TRBV6-1

CDR3aa: ASSLAASGIGELF
v_gene: TRBV5-1

CDR3aa: ASSSPAAGYNSPLH
v_gene: TRBV6-6

CDR3aa: ASSREENEQF
v_gene: TRBV18

CDR3aa: ASSLGADPVGYT
v_gene: TRBV7-2

CDR3aa: SVGTGDGTDYGYT
v_gene: TRBV29-1

CDR3aa: ATSDPGAGGPYNEQF
v_gene: TRBV24-1

CDR3aa: ASMAGTGKTEAF
v_gene: TRBV19

CDR3aa: ASSEPTLAKDTQY
v_gene: TRBV10-2

CDR3aa: ASSLAYGAGGTEAF
v_gene: TRBV11-2

CDR3aa: SATSPAGGQNNEQF
v_gene: TRBV20-1

CDR3aa: ASSGGLATDTQY
v_gene: TRBV11-2

CDR3aa: ASSQEGRGGRSPLH
v_gene: TRBV4-2

CDR3aa: ASRRAEQF
v_gene: TRBV12-3/TRBV12-4

CDR3aa: ASSRAVPLGHYEQF
v_gene: TRBV6-5

CDR3aa: ASSYPGGPYEQY
v_gene: TRBV6-2/TRBV6-3

CDR3aa: ASRITGKVGEQY
v_gene: TRBV6-5

CDR3aa: AIGQAGGTEAF
v_gene: TRBV10-3